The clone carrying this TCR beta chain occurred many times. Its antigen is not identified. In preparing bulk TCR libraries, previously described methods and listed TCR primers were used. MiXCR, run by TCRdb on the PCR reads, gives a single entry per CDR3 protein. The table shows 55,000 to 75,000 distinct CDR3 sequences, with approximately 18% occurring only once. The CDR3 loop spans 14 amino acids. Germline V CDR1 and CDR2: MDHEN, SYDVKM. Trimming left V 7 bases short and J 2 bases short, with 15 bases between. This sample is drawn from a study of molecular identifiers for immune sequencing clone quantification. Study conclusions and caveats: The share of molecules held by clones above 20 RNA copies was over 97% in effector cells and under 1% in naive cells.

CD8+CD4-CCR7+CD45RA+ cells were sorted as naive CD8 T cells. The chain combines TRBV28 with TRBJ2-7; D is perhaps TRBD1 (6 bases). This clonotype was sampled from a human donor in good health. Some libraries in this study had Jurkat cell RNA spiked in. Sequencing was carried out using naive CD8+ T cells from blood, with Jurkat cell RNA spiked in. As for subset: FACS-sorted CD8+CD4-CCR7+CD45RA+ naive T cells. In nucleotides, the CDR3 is TGTGCCAGCACCGCCGAGGGGGACACCTACGAGCAGTACTTC. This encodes CASTAEGDTYEQYF.